This is a list of T cell receptor beta chains from one sample in a study of T cell repertoires in cytomegalovirus infection. No antigens are known for them. In TCRdb, the reads were re-called with MiXCR into one record per CDR3 protein. The repertoire holds 450,000 to 550,000 distinct CDR3 sequences, with more than 40% as singletons. The starting material was cultured PBMCs, obtained from culture after CMV antigen stimulation. These TCRs come from a human donor in good health (CMV status not recorded). Some clones in this sample may be carry-over from other donors' samples. The CDR3 runs from the conserved cysteine through the conserved F or W. A D gene is named only where the DNA matches it firmly. A row's size may be missing; if present it is once, few, many or a size class.

clone_size	d_call	j_call	v_call	cdr3_length	cdr3_nt	cdr3_aa
few	TRBD2	TRBJ2-5	TRBV20-1	15	TGCAGTGCTAGAGATCGGGGACTAGCCTCGGAGACCCAGTACTTC	CSARDRGLASETQYF
.	.	TRBJ2-1	TRBV7-8	13	TGTGCCAGCAGATTATTAAATCGCCATGAGCAGTTCTTC	CASRLLNRHEQFF
.	TRBD1	TRBJ2-7	TRBV12-3/TRBV12-4	15	TGTGCCAGCAGTCCCAGGACAGGGGGCTGGTACGAGCAGTACTTC	CASSPRTGGWYEQYF
few	.	TRBJ1-2	TRBV7-9	12	TGTGCCAGCAGCAGGCCAAACTATGGCTACACCTTC	CASSRPNYGYTF
.	TRBD1	TRBJ2-7	TRBV6-1	14	TGTGCCAGCAGATTGACAGGGTGGGTCAACGAGCAGTACTTC	CASRLTGWVNEQYF
few	TRBD2	TRBJ2-3	TRBV7-2	17	TGTGCCAGCAGCCCGGGTATTAGCGGGGGTCGCACAGATACGCAGTATTTT	CASSPGISGGRTDTQYF
.	TRBD1	TRBJ1-6	TRBV19	15	TGTGCCAGCACCTGGGGACAGGCGACCAATTCACCCCTCCACTTT	CASTWGQATNSPLHF
.	.	TRBJ1-2	TRBV27	17	TGTGCCAGCAGGGGTATCGGGGTCGCACCGACTAACTATGGCTACACCTTC	CASRGIGVAPTNYGYTF
.	TRBD1	TRBJ1-2	TRBV19	13	TGTGCCAGTGATCCGGGACAGTCCTATGGCTACACCTTC	CASDPGQSYGYTF
.	TRBD2	TRBJ2-7	TRBV27	15	TGTGCCAGCAGTTTATTGGCGGGAGAGTTGTACGAGCAGTACTTC	CASSLLAGELYEQYF
.	.	TRBJ1-5	TRBV19	15	TGTGCCAGTAGTATAGGCGAGGGGATCGATCAGCCCCAGCATTTT	CASSIGEGIDQPQHF
.	.	TRBJ1-6	TRBV19	19	TGTGCCAGTAAACGGAGAGAAGTCTATAATTCACCCCGGAATTCACCCCTCCACTTT	CASKRREVYNSPRNSPLHF
.	.	TRBJ2-1	TRBV7-2	16	TGTGCCAGCAGCTTAGGTGGATTGCCGCGGAGGAATGAGCAGTTCTTC	CASSLGGLPRRNEQFF
.	TRBD2	TRBJ2-3	TRBV4-1	20	TGCGCCAGCAGCCTCCCACGGGGTAGCGGGGGGGCTTTTTTAAGAGATACGCAGTATTTT	CASSLPRGSGGAFLRDTQYF
many	TRBD1	TRBJ1-5	TRBV7-2	16	TGTGCCAGCAGCTTATTTCAGGGGGAGGGCAATCAGCCCCAGCATTTT	CASSLFQGEGNQPQHF
.	.	TRBJ2-3	TRBV7-9	15	TGTGCCAGCACCCGGGACCCTAGCGGCACAGATACGCAGTATTTT	CASTRDPSGTDTQYF
.	TRBD2	TRBJ2-1	TRBV19	14	TGTGCCAGTGCGGGAGCGGGGGGGCCTGTTGAGCAGTTCTTC	CASAGAGGPVEQFF
.	TRBD1	TRBJ1-2	TRBV7-8	14	TGTGCCAGCAGCCCCTTAGGGACAGGGACTGGCTACACCTTC	CASSPLGTGTGYTF
.	.	TRBJ2-1	TRBV7-8	15	TGTGCCAGCAGCTTAGGAGTCGTATTGGAGGATGAGCAGTTCTTC	CASSLGVVLEDEQFF
few	.	TRBJ1-1	TRBV4-3	12	TGCGCCAGCAGCCAACAGGGTGATGAAGCTTTCTTT	CASSQQGDEAFF
once	TRBD1	TRBJ2-7	TRBV20-1	15	TGCAGTGCTAGATCCGGGACAGGGTTTATATCCGAGCAGTACTTC	CSARSGTGFISEQYF
few	TRBD1	TRBJ2-7	TRBV7-8	15	TGTGCCAGCAGCTTAGGGGGACAGTTTTCCTACGAGCAGTACTTC	CASSLGGQFSYEQYF
few	.	TRBJ1-3	TRBV6-5	14	TGTGCCAGCGGCGACAAGAGCTCTGGAAACACCATATATTTT	CASGDKSSGNTIYF
.	TRBD1	TRBJ1-2	TRBV6-6	16	TGTGCCAGCAGTACAGGAGGCAGGGGGCTGGACTATGGCTACACCTTC	CASSTGGRGLDYGYTF
.	.	TRBJ2-3	TRBV27	14	TGTGCCAGCAGCTCTAGGGGCAGCGCAGATACGCAGTATTTT	CASSSRGSADTQYF
many	.	TRBJ1-2	TRBV7-8	17	TGTGCCAGCAGCTTAAATTTTTGGGGGACCCTCCTAGATGGCTACACCTTC	CASSLNFWGTLLDGYTF
.	.	TRBJ2-3	TRBV20-1	14	TGCAGTGCTAGAGATTTTCGCTCCACAGATACGCAGTATTTT	CSARDFRSTDTQYF
.	.	TRBJ2-5	TRBV6-5	13	TGTGCCAGCAGTCGAAAAATACAAGAGACCCAGTACTTC	CASSRKIQETQYF
.	TRBD2	TRBJ2-7	TRBV11-2	15	TGTGCCAGCAGCTTACTTCTTAGCGGGATTGGCGAGCAGTACTTC	CASSLLLSGIGEQYF
.	.	TRBJ2-2	TRBV6-2/TRBV6-3	16	TGTGCCAGCAGCCGAATACGGAGGTGGGACACCGGGGAGCTGTTTTTT	CASSRIRRWDTGELFF
few	.	TRBJ2-6	TRBV7-2	16	TGTGCCAGCAGCTTAGTGGGAAGGGCCGGGGCCAACGTCCTGACTTTC	CASSLVGRAGANVLTF
few	TRBD1	TRBJ2-1	TRBV10-2	15	TGCGCCAGCAGCCCCGACAGGGAAAACTACAATGAGCAGTTCTTC	CASSPDRENYNEQFF
few	.	TRBJ2-5	TRBV7-2	11	TGTGCCAGCAGCGGTGCGGAGACCCAGTACTTC	CASSGAETQYF
.	.	TRBJ1-1	TRBV7-4	16	TGTGCCAGCAGCTTAGATGGGGGCGTGGTGGGCACTGAAGCTTTCTTT	CASSLDGGVVGTEAFF
few	.	TRBJ2-5	TRBV6-6	11	TGTGCCAGCAGGATAGGAGAGACCCAGTACTTC	CASRIGETQYF
.	.	TRBJ1-2	TRBV7-4	12	TGTGCCAGCAGCTTTCCGGGATATGGCTACACCTTC	CASSFPGYGYTF
few	TRBD1	TRBJ2-2	TRBV19	14	TGTGCCAGTAGCAGGGGGATGAACACCGGGGAGCTGTTTTTT	CASSRGMNTGELFF
.	.	TRBJ1-2	TRBV7-6	20	TGTGCCAGCAGCCATAAAGACCTTAGACAGGTCCGGAGGGCTAACTATGGCTACACCTTC	CASSHKDLRQVRRANYGYTF
few	TRBD2	TRBJ2-2	TRBV7-3	15	TGTGCCAGCAGCTTTAGCGGGAGATCGACCGGGGAGCTGTTTTTT	CASSFSGRSTGELFF
.	.	TRBJ2-7	TRBV19	15	TGTGCCAGTAGTATAGATCCAGAAGACCGCTCGGTGCAGTACTTC	CASSIDPEDRSVQYF
few	TRBD1	TRBJ1-2	TRBV6-6	15	TGTGCCAGCACCCCACTAACAGGGGGCGGGTATGGCTACACCTTC	CASTPLTGGGYGYTF
.	.	TRBJ2-3	TRBV6-2/TRBV6-3	15	TGTGCCAGCAGTTACTCGAGGCAGGACACAGATACGCAGTATTTT	CASSYSRQDTDTQYF